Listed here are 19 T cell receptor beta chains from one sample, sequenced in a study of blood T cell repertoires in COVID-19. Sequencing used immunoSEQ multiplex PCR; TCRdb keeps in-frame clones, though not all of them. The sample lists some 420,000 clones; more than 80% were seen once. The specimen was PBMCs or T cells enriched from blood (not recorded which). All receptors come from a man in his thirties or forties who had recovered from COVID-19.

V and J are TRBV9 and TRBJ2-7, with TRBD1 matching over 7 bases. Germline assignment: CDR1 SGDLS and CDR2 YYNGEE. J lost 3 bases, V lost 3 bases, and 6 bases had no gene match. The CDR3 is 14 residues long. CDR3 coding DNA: TGTGCCAGCAGCGAAACCGGACAGGACTACGAGCAGTACTTC. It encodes CASSETGQDYEQYF.

The chain's CDR3 is CASSLGGAGTDTQYF. In DNA form, the CDR3 reads TGTGCCAGCAGCCTGGGGGGGGCGGGCACAGATACGCAGTATTTT. The rearrangement links TRBV3-1 (or the pseudogene TRBV3-2) to TRBJ2-3, with a tentative D call TRBD2 (7 bases). With 4 bases removed from V and 1 base from J, the gap between germline ends came to 12 bases. The CDR3 sequence is 15 residues long. From germline, CDR1 is LGHDT and CDR2 YNNKEL (reference sequence).

The CDR3 here is CASSSTGGIEKLFF. The CDR3 nucleotides are TGCGCCAGCAGCTCGACAGGGGGTATTGAAAAACTGTTTTTT. The chain recombines TRBV5-1 with TRBJ1-4, with 9 bases lining up with TRBD1. Germline CDR1 and CDR2: SGHRS and YFSETQ. V shed 3 bases, J shed 7 bases, and the junction held 4 bases outside the gene matches. The length of the CDR3 is 14 residues. Drawing the rest from reference TRBV5-1 and TRBJ1-4, the complete variable domain is KAGVTQTPRYLIKTRGQQVTLSCSPISGHRSVSWYQQTPGQGLQFLFEYFSETQRNKGNFPGRFSGRQFSNSRSEMNVSTLELGDSALYLCASSSTGGIEKLFFGSGTQLSVL.

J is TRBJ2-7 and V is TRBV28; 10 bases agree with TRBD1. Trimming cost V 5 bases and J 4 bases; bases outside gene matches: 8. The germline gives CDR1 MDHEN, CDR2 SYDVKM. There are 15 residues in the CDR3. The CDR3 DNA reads TGTGCCAGCAGTGGACAGGGGGATTCTTGGTACGAGCAGTACTTC. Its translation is CASSGQGDSWYEQYF.

The CDR3 loop is CASSEVPAGYGYTF. The DNA for the CDR3 is TGTGCCAGCAGTGAAGTCCCTGCGGGCTATGGCTACACCTTC. The chain employs TRBV2 and TRBJ1-2, with D unresolved. V lost 1 base and J lost 4, with 10 bases in between. Germline CDR1 is SNHLY and CDR2 is FYNNEI. The CDR3 contains 14 residues.

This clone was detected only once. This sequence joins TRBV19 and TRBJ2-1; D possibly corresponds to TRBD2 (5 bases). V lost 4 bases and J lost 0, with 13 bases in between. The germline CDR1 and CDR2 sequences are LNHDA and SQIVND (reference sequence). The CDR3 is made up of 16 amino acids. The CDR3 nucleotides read TGTGCCAGTAGTAGGGAGTCGGTGGGCTCCTACAATGAGCAGTTCTTC. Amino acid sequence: CASSRESVGSYNEQFF.

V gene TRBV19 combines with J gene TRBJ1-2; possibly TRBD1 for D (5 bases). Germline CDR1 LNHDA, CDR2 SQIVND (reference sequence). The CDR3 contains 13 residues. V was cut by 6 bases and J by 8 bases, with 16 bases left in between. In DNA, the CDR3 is TGTGCCAGTAGCGCTGTGCCAGGGCGAGGCTACACCTTC. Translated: CASSAVPGRGYTF.

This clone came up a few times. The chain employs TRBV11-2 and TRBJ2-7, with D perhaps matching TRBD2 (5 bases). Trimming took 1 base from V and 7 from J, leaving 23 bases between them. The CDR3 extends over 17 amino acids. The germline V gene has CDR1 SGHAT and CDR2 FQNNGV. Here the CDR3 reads CASSLGWETLSLGEQYF. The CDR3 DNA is TGTGCCAGCAGCTTAGGGTGGGAGACCCTCTCACTCGGGGAGCAGTACTTC.

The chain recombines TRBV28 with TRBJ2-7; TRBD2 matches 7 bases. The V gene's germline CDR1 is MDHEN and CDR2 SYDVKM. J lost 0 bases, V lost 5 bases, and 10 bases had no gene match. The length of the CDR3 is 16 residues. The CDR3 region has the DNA TGTGCCAGCAGTCCCATGGGAGGGAGTAGCTCCTACGAGCAGTACTTC. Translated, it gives CASSPMGGSSSYEQYF.

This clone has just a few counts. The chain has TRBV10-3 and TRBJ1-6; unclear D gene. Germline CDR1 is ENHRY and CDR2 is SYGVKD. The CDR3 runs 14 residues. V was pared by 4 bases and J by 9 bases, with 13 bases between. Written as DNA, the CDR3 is TGTGCCATCAGTGCGGAGGGCCGAGGTTCACCCCTCCACTTT. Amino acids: CAISAEGRGSPLHF.

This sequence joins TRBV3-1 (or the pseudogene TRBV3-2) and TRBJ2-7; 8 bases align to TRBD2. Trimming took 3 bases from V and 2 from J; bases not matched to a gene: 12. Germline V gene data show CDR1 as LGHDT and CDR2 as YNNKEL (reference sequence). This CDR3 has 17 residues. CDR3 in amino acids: CASSHAPGTRGTYEQYF. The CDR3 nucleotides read TGTGCCAGCAGCCACGCCCCCGGGACTAGGGGGACCTACGAGCAGTACTTC.

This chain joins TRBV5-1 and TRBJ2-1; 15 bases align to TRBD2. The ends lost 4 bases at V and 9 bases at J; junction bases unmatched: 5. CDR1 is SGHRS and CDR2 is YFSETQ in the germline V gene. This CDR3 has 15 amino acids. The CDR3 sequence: CASSGGTSGRSEQFF. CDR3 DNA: TGCGCCAGCAGCGGCGGGACTAGCGGGAGGTCTGAGCAGTTCTTC.

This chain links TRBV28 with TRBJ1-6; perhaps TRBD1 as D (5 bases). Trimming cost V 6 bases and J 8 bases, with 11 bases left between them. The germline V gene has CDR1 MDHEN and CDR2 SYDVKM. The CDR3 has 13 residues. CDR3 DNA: TGTGCCAGCAGAAAGGGAGGGGATTCACCCCTCCACTTT. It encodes CASRKGGDSPLHF.

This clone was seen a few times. The CDR3 spells CASSLGGRNEKLFF. The CDR3 DNA reads TGTGCCAGCAGCCTCGGCGGCCGGAATGAAAAACTGTTTTTT. V gene TRBV28 combines with J gene TRBJ1-4; D unresolved. CDR1 is MDHEN, CDR2 SYDVKM, per germline. CDR3 length: 14 amino acids. The germline V and J ends were trimmed by 6 bases and 5 bases, with 13 bases remaining between them.

This CDR3 is CASSLWQGSDTQYF. The CDR3 nucleotides are TGCGCCAGCAGCTTGTGGCAGGGGTCAGATACGCAGTATTTT. The V gene is TRBV5-1, the J gene TRBJ2-3, with D possibly being TRBD1 (6 bases). The CDR3 runs 14 residues. V lost 1 base, J lost 4 bases, and 10 bases lay in between. Germline V lookup: CDR1 SGHRS, CDR2 YFSETQ.

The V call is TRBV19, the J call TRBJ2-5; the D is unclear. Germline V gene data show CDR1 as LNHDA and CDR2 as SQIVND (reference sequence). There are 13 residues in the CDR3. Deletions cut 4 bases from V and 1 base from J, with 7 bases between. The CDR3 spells CASSRAFQETQYF. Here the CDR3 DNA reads TGTGCCAGTAGTAGGGCATTCCAAGAGACCCAGTACTTC.

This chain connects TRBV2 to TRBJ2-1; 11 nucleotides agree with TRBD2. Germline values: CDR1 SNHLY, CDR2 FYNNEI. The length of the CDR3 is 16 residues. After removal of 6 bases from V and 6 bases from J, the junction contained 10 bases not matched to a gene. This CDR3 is CASRPFTSGSFNEQFF. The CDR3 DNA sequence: TGTGCCAGCAGACCATTTACTAGCGGGAGTTTCAATGAGCAGTTCTTC.

CDR3 sequence: CASSIEGTSVDRGYQPQHF. The CDR3 DNA is TGTGCCAGTAGTATAGAGGGGACCAGCGTGGACAGGGGATATCAGCCCCAGCATTTT. The rearrangement joins TRBV19 to TRBJ1-5, with 9 positions matching TRBD1. J lost 5 bases, V lost 0 bases, and 14 bases had no gene match. There are 19 residues in the CDR3. Germline V gene sequence: CDR1 LNHDA, CDR2 SQIVND (reference sequence).

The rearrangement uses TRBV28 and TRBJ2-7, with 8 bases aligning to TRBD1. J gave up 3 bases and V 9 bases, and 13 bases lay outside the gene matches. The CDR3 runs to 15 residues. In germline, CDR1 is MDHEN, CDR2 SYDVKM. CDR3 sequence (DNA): TGTGCCAGTCTTCAAGAAGGACAGGGCCGCTACGAGCAGTACTTC. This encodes CASLQEGQGRYEQYF.